This T cell receptor beta chain was found in a study of CXCR3-negative and CXCR3-positive naive CD8 T cells. The CDR3 is 16 amino acids. Germline CDR1 and CDR2: LGHDT and YNNKEL (reference sequence). The authors made the TRB cDNA libraries by 5' RACE using UMI labels. Following a re-call of the 5' RACE reads, TCRdb has one entry per CDR3 protein and lacks DNA. Reported are about 9,600 distinct CDR3 sequences; the ten largest clones contain approximately 0.99%. Source material: naive CXCR3- CD8+ T cells from blood. Stated subset: CD45RO-CCR7+CD27+CD95- naive CD8+ T cells lacking CXCR3 (TNR3-). This chain connects TRBV3-1 to TRBJ1-1. The receptor's source is a human donor in good health. Some clones in this sample may be carry-over from other donors' samples. The chain's CDR3 is CASSQDKDGSNTEAFF.